A single sample gave rise to the 16 T cell receptor beta chains below, sequenced in a study of neoadjuvant anti-PD-1 for oral cavity cancer. Documented time point: after neoadjuvant nivolumab, at surgical resection. TCRdb keeps only in-frame clones here, not all; method: immunoSEQ multiplex PCR. The sample gives some 31,000 clones, 70% to 80% of which show up once; 3% to 4% is in the top ten. Here the sequenced sample was PBMCs, taken after nivolumab (anti-PD-1) treatment. The origin of the receptors is a person between 40 and 80 years old with oral cavity squamous cell carcinoma.

This sequence joins TRBV18 and TRBJ1-1; no definite D call. This CDR3 is built from 14 residues. Deletions cut 6 bases from V and 0 bases from J, with 11 bases between. Germline CDR1 KGHSH, CDR2 LQKENI. This CDR3 is CASSQAQMNTEAFF. CDR3 DNA: TGTGCCAGCTCGCAAGCCCAAATGAACACTGAAGCTTTCTTT.

The genes are TRBV5-6 and TRBJ1-2, with D perhaps TRBD1 (6 bases). The CDR3 contains 16 residues. CDR1 and CDR2 from the germline V gene are SGHDT and YYEEEE. V shed 1 base and J shed 6 bases, with 19 bases lying between them. DNA for the CDR3: TGTGCCAGCAGCTTGCCCTGGAACAGGGAGGACGATGGCTACACCTTC. It yields the protein CASSLPWNREDDGYTF.

This chain connects TRBV7-2 to TRBJ1-1, with no clear D. This CDR3 contains 13 residues. Germline values: CDR1 SGHTA, CDR2 FQGNSA. V was trimmed by 8 bases and J by 0 bases, leaving 10 bases between them. Here the CDR3 DNA reads TGTGCCAGCTCCTTGGGCATGAACACTGAAGCTTTCTTT. It yields the protein CASSLGMNTEAFF.

DNA for the CDR3: TGTGCCAGTAGTGTCAACAGGGTGAACAATTCACCCCTCCACTTT. Translating it yields CASSVNRVNNSPLHF. The chain is built from TRBV19 and TRBJ1-6; a weak D match, TRBD1 (6 bases). Trimming removed 5 bases at V and 7 bases at J, with 15 bases between. The CDR3 is 15 residues long. Germline CDR1 is LNHDA and CDR2 is SQIVND (reference sequence). Filled out from reference TRBV19 and TRBJ1-6, the complete variable domain reads DGGITQSPKYLFRKEGQNVTLSCEQNLNHDAMYWYRQDPGQGLRLIYYSQIVNDFQKGDIAEGYSVSREKKESFPLTVTSAQKNPTAFYLCASSVNRVNNSPLHFGNGTRLTVT.

The chain carries TRBV7-9 and TRBJ2-1; TRBD1 matches at 7 bases. This CDR3 contains 15 residues. Germline assignment: CDR1 SEHNR and CDR2 FQNEAQ (reference sequence). The trim removed 8 bases at V and 8 bases at J, leaving 15 bases unmatched. The CDR3, as DNA: TGTGCCAGCCTTTTAGGGGGCTTCTATGATGATGAGCAGTTCTTC. Translated: CASLLGGFYDDEQFF.

The chain combines TRBV7-2 with TRBJ1-5; 7 bases line up with TRBD1. Trimming cost V 5 bases and J 3 bases; bases outside gene matches: 4. The CDR3 covers 14 residues. In germline, CDR1 is SGHTA, CDR2 FQGNSA. The CDR3 spells CASSPTGANQPQHF. CDR3 sequence (DNA): TGTGCCAGCAGCCCTACAGGGGCCAATCAGCCCCAGCATTTT. Full variable domain (missing parts from reference TRBV7-2 and TRBJ1-5): GAGVSQSPSNKVTEKGKDVELRCDPISGHTALYWYRQSLGQGLEFLIYFQGNSAPDKSGLPSDRFSAERTGGSVSTLTIQRTQQEDSAVYLCASSPTGANQPQHFGDGTRLSIL.

The genes are TRBV7-9 and TRBJ2-1, with a possible D match to TRBD1 (5 bases). CDR1 and CDR2 (germline): SEHNR, FQNEAQ (reference sequence). CDR3 length: 15 amino acids. Between the trimmed V and J ends, which lost 5 bases and 4 bases, there was a span of 15 bases. The CDR3 protein is CASSLDRDPYNEQFF. The CDR3 region has the DNA TGTGCCAGCAGCCTTGACAGAGACCCTTACAATGAGCAGTTCTTC.

The gene calls are TRBV4-3 and TRBJ1-2; D may be TRBD1 (5 bases). From germline, CDR1 is LGHNA and CDR2 YSLEER. The CDR3 spans 15 residues. V was clipped by 0 bases and J by 4 bases, with 12 bases between them. The CDR3 sequence: CASSQEVTDLYGYTF. Here the CDR3 DNA reads TGCGCCAGCAGCCAAGAGGTGACAGACCTCTATGGCTACACCTTC.

The chain joins TRBV7-8 to TRBJ2-7; 9 nucleotides agree with TRBD1. Germline assignment: CDR1 SGHVS and CDR2 FQNEAQ. J was trimmed by 4 bases and V by 1 base; bases with no gene match: 11. This CDR3 spans 17 amino acids. The CDR3 nucleotides read TGTGCCAGCAGCTTAGAGTATTGGGACAGGGCCAATTACGAGCAGTACTTC. Protein sequence: CASSLEYWDRANYEQYF.

Only a few counts were recorded for this clone. This rearrangement joins TRBV28 to TRBJ1-3; no clear D. The V gene lost 5 bases and the J gene lost 2 bases, with 22 bases spanning the gap. This CDR3 is 18 amino acids long. The V gene's germline CDR1 is MDHEN and CDR2 SYDVKM. CDR3 in DNA: TGTGCCAGCAGTCCCTCCGGAGGCGGAGGGTTGGCTGGAAACACCATATATTTT. It yields the protein CASSPSGGGGLAGNTIYF.

The chain links TRBV6-1 to TRBJ2-7; 12 bases fit TRBD1. The CDR3 length is 14 residues. The V gene's germline CDR1 is MNHNS and CDR2 SASEGT. Germline trimming cut 5 bases from V and 6 bases from J; bases unmatched to any gene: 5. CDR3 residues: CASSSRDRGLEQYF. Here the CDR3 DNA reads TGTGCCAGCAGTAGTCGGGACAGGGGGCTCGAGCAGTACTTC.

V is TRBV27 and J is TRBJ1-3, with D perhaps matching TRBD1 (6 bases). The V end lost 5 bases, the J end lost 1 base, and 18 bases lay between the germline ends. The CDR3 loop spans 17 amino acids. The germline gives CDR1 MNHEY, CDR2 SMNVEV (reference sequence). The CDR3 region has the DNA TGTGCCAGCAGTCGAACGCCATCAGGGGTATCTGGAAACACCATATATTTT. Protein: CASSRTPSGVSGNTIYF.

This sequence joins TRBV15 and TRBJ2-2; 11 bases are shared with TRBD2. CDR1 is LNHNV, CDR2 YYDKDF, per germline (reference sequence). The CDR3 runs to 17 residues. After removal of 1 base from V and 7 bases from J, the junction contained 8 bases not matched to a gene. This CDR3 is CATSRGVAGGPDGELFF. In nucleotides, the CDR3 is TGTGCCACCAGCAGAGGGGTAGCGGGGGGGCCGGACGGGGAGCTGTTTTTT.

In this sample, this clone turned up once. The DNA for the CDR3 is TGTGCCAGCAGCCCTGGTGAGAGCGGGGGAGCTTTCTTT. Translating it yields CASSPGESGGAFF. The rearrangement links TRBV16 to TRBJ1-1, with a weak D call TRBD1 (5 bases). Germline CDR1 reads KGHSY; CDR2 reads FQNENV. The CDR3 runs to 13 residues. V lost 4 bases to trimming and J lost 10 bases, with 16 bases between them.

The gene calls are TRBV6-6 and TRBJ2-7; TRBD1 matches 9 bases. The J segment lost 5 bases and the V segment lost 5 bases, leaving 7 bases of the junction unmatched. The CDR3 length is 14 residues. Per the germline V gene, CDR1 is MNHNY and CDR2 is SVGAGI (reference sequence). The CDR3 sequence is CASSAGQGLDEQYF. CDR3 nucleotides: TGTGCCAGCAGTGCGGGACAGGGTCTCGACGAGCAGTACTTC.

The V call is TRBV9, the J call TRBJ2-3; 7 bases fit TRBD1. V lost 4 bases to trimming and J lost 0 bases; unmatched junction nucleotides: 8. CDR1 is SGDLS and CDR2 is YYNGEE in the germline V gene. The CDR3 runs to 16 residues. The DNA for the CDR3 is TGTGCCAGCAGCATTCACAGGGGACAAAGCACAGATACGCAGTATTTT. Translation gives CASSIHRGQSTDTQYF.